The 29 T cell receptor beta chains listed next were all sequenced from one sample in a study of T-cell reconstitution after alpha-beta-depleted transplantation in children. Unique molecular identifiers were used to barcode this TCRbeta library. TCRdb re-called the PCR reads with MiXCR, one entry per CDR3 protein. The sample comprises more than 450,000 distinct CDR3 sequences, approximately 20% of which are singletons, and around 3.3% rests with the top ten. The sample was PBMCs from the stem cell graft donor, taken from the stem cell graft. These receptors were collected from a human donor who donated a stem cell graft to a child with acute lymphoblastic leukemia.

The rearrangement uses TRBV18 and TRBJ2-3, with 9 bases aligning to TRBD1. The V segment lost 5 bases and the J segment 0 bases; nucleotides outside the gene matches: 6. Germline loops: CDR1 KGHSH, CDR2 LQKENI. This CDR3 is 16 amino acids long. CDR3 residues: CASSTAQGASTDTQYF. In DNA form, the CDR3 reads TGTGCCAGCTCAACCGCACAGGGGGCGAGCACAGATACGCAGTATTTT.

The chain carries TRBV29-1 and TRBJ2-7, with D possibly matching TRBD2 (6 bases). V lost 1 base and J lost 6, with 13 bases in between. Germline-derived CDR1 and CDR2 are SQVTM and ANQGSEA. This CDR3 spans 13 amino acids. CDR3 in DNA: TGCAGCGTTGAAGGGTTTAGCGGAACCGAGCAGTACTTC. The encoded protein is CSVEGFSGTEQYF.

The rearrangement links TRBV20-1 to TRBJ1-5; no reliable D call. Looked up from germline, CDR1 is DFQATT and CDR2 is SNEGSKA (reference sequence). V lost 3 bases and J 2 bases, leaving 11 bases between the germline ends. The CDR3 spans 14 residues. The CDR3 DNA reads as TGCAGTGCTAGGCCCGGCACTGGCAATCAGCCCCAGCATTTT. This sequence encodes CSARPGTGNQPQHF.

The rearrangement links TRBV12-3 or TRBV12-4 to TRBJ2-7; D might be TRBD1 (6 bases). V gave up 5 bases and J gave up 2 bases, with 22 bases separating them. The CDR3 extends over 17 amino acids. The CDR3 nucleotides read TGTGCCAGCAGTCTTACCCTAGGACAGCTCTTTCCCTACGAGCAGTACTTC. This encodes CASSLTLGQLFPYEQYF.

This clonotype has only a few counts. This chain uses TRBV4-1 with TRBJ1-6; possible D gene TRBD1, 5 bases. The CDR3 has 16 residues. V was trimmed by 2 bases and J by 5 bases, leaving 13 bases between them. Germline V gives CDR1 MGHRA, CDR2 YSYEKL. CDR3 in DNA: TGCGCCAGCAGCCAAAAGGGGAGGGTTGATAATTCACCCCTCCACTTT. Protein sequence: CASSQKGRVDNSPLHF.

This clonotype was seen a handful of times. The chain employs TRBV18 and TRBJ2-7; perhaps TRBD2 as D (5 bases). V gave up 0 bases and J gave up 4 bases, with 16 bases separating them. The length of the CDR3 is 16 residues. Germline-derived CDR1 and CDR2 are KGHSH and LQKENI. The CDR3 sequence: CASSPPGWDRGYEQYF. The CDR3 nucleotides read TGTGCCAGCTCACCACCGGGATGGGATAGAGGGTACGAGCAGTACTTC.

The chain couples TRBV5-1 to TRBJ1-2, with D unclear. Germline CDR1 SGHRS, CDR2 YFSETQ. Trimming shortened V by 4 bases and J by 3 bases, and 22 bases separated the two germline ends. This CDR3 spans 17 amino acids. CDR3 coding DNA: TGCGCCAGCAGCCCACAACCCGGGGATAAAGGGTACTATGGCTACACCTTC. It translates to CASSPQPGDKGYYGYTF.

The J gene is TRBJ1-4, the V gene TRBV6-5; D not resolved. Germline V lookup: CDR1 MNHEY, CDR2 SVGAGI. V was clipped by 0 bases and J by 8 bases, with 10 bases between them. This CDR3 contains 14 residues. The CDR3 bases are TGTGCCAGCAGTTACTCTCCGGACGGGGAAAAACTGTTTTTT. Protein product: CASSYSPDGEKLFF.

The V and J genes are TRBV7-3 and TRBJ1-2, with 8 bases fitting TRBD1. The CDR3 is made up of 15 amino acids. The J segment lost 3 bases and the V segment lost 6 bases, leaving 9 bases of the junction unmatched. The V gene's germline CDR1 is SGHTA and CDR2 FQGTGA. The CDR3 DNA reads as TGTGCCAGCAGTAGAGAGTCACAGGGGGACTATGGCTACACCTTC. Residues: CASSRESQGDYGYTF.

This clonotype was observed a few times. The CDR3 sequence: CASSDLGDLPFF. The CDR3 region has the DNA TGTGCCAGCAGTGACCTTGGGGATTTGCCGTTCTTC. The chain couples TRBV12-3 or TRBV12-4 to TRBJ2-1; D is unclear. The V and J ends lost 5 bases and 15 bases respectively, with 17 bases between them. CDR3 length: 12 amino acids.

This clonotype has more than one count but fewer than ten. In DNA, the CDR3 is TGCAGTGCTAGAGTCGAGGGGGGCTACGAGCAGTACTTC. It translates to CSARVEGGYEQYF. The chain employs TRBV20-1 and TRBJ2-7; perhaps D is TRBD1 or TRBD2 (6 bases each). The CDR3 runs to 13 residues. The V gene's germline CDR1 is DFQATT and CDR2 SNEGSKA (reference sequence). Trimming left V 1 base short and J 3 bases short, with 10 bases between.

As regards this clonotype: Sequence at one end of the junction differs from germline and may be a read error. The chain carries TRBV7-3 and TRBJ2-7; tentative D call: TRBD2 (6 bases). CDR3 length: 15 residues. Germline V gene lookup returns CDR1 SGHTA and CDR2 FQGTGA. CDR3 sequence (DNA): TGTGCCAGCAGCTTAGGGCCCGGGAGTAACTACGAGCAGCACTTC. It specifies CASSLGPGSNYEQHF.

CDR3 DNA: TGTGCCAGCAGCCCTAGGACAACCTACAATGAGCAGTTCTTC. Its protein is CASSPRTTYNEQFF. The genes are TRBV7-2 and TRBJ2-1; D perhaps matches TRBD1 (5 bases). Germline lookup yields CDR1 SGHTA and CDR2 FQGNSA. This CDR3 has 14 residues. V lost 5 bases and J lost 2, with 10 bases in between.

This clonotype appeared a single time. For the CDR3, the DNA is TGTGCCAGCAGCTCTGGACAGGGGGCCCCATGGAACTATGGCTACACCTTC. This sequence encodes CASSSGQGAPWNYGYTF. The chain joins TRBV6-1 to TRBJ1-2, with 11 bases lining up with TRBD1. CDR3 size: 17 residues. V lost 6 bases to trimming and J lost 2 bases; unmatched junction nucleotides: 11. Looked up from germline, CDR1 is MNHNS and CDR2 is SASEGT.

The rearrangement joins TRBV5-1 to TRBJ2-2; the match to TRBD1 covers 7 bases. Germline assignment: CDR1 SGHRS and CDR2 YFSETQ. V was clipped by 5 bases and J by 1 base; unmatched bases: 2. The CDR3 length is 14 residues. DNA of the CDR3: TGCGCCAGCAGGGGGACAGAGAACACCGGGGAGCTGTTTTTT. Its protein is CASRGTENTGELFF. Using reference TRBV5-1 and TRBJ2-2 for the parts outside the CDR3, the full variable domain is KAGVTQTPRYLIKTRGQQVTLSCSPISGHRSVSWYQQTPGQGLQFLFEYFSETQRNKGNFPGRFSGRQFSNSRSEMNVSTLELGDSALYLCASRGTENTGELFFGEGSRLTVL.

The CDR3 DNA reads as TGTGCCAGCAGCTTAGACCCCACCCGGGACTTTAAGCGGGGAAACACCATATATTTT. Amino acids: CASSLDPTRDFKRGNTIYF. V usage is TRBV11-1 and J usage is TRBJ1-3, with D perhaps matching TRBD1 (5 bases). Germline CDR1 reads SGHAT; CDR2 reads FQDESV (reference sequence). This CDR3 is 19 amino acids long. Trimming stripped 1 base from V and 4 bases from J, with 23 bases between.

The rearrangement links TRBV15 to TRBJ1-1, with no clear D. The CDR3 totals 15 residues. Trimming stripped 3 bases from V and 5 bases from J, with 16 bases between. Germline V gives CDR1 LNHNV, CDR2 YYDKDF (reference sequence). For the CDR3, the DNA is TGTGCCACCAGCAGCAGCTGGGGAATGAGGACTGAAGCTTTCTTT. Translation: CATSSSWGMRTEAFF.

The rearrangement joins TRBV5-6 to TRBJ1-3; 8 nucleotides align to TRBD1. J was trimmed by 3 bases and V by 2 bases; bases with no gene match: 7. Germline-derived CDR1 and CDR2 are SGHDT and YYEEEE. The CDR3 sequence is 16 residues long. CDR3 sequence (DNA): TGTGCCAGCAGCTTCCGGACAGGGAATTTTGGAAACACCATATATTTT. Protein product: CASSFRTGNFGNTIYF.

The CDR3, as DNA: TGTGCCAGCAGTGAATCCGGGTCCAGCTCCTACGAGCAGTACTTC. It codes for CASSESGSSSYEQYF. V usage is TRBV25-1 and J usage is TRBJ2-7, with unresolved D. Trimming stripped 1 base from V and 0 bases from J, with 10 bases between. The CDR3 is 15 residues long. Looked up from germline, CDR1 is MGHDK and CDR2 is SYGVNS.

This rearrangement joins TRBV5-1 to TRBJ2-3; D is unclear. Germline V gene sequence: CDR1 SGHRS, CDR2 YFSETQ. V was trimmed by 1 base and J by 4 bases, leaving 10 bases between them. This CDR3 has 14 residues. CDR3 bases: TGCGCCAGCAGCTTGAATAGGTGGGCAGATACGCAGTATTTT. It yields the protein CASSLNRWADTQYF.

This rearrangement joins TRBV12-3 or TRBV12-4 to TRBJ1-5; weak D call: TRBD1 (5 bases). The CDR3 consists of 14 residues. With 8 bases removed from V and 1 base from J, the gap between germline ends came to 12 bases. The CDR3 DNA reads as TGTGCCAGCCTTCAGGGTATCAGCAATCAGCCCCAGCATTTT. Translating gives CASLQGISNQPQHF.

The rearrangement links TRBV9 to TRBJ1-2; TRBD1 matches 7 bases. Trimming removed 5 bases from V and 4 bases from J; junction bases left unmatched: 5. The V gene's germline CDR1 is SGDLS and CDR2 YYNGEE. The CDR3 contains 13 residues. CDR3 coding DNA: TGTGCCAGCAGTAGACAGGGCCTCTATGGCTACACCTTC. Translation: CASSRQGLYGYTF.

This clonotype has only a few counts. V usage is TRBV5-1 and J usage is TRBJ2-3; D gene unclear. From germline, CDR1 is SGHRS and CDR2 YFSETQ. This CDR3 is 15 amino acids long. Trimming stripped 4 bases from V and 4 bases from J, with 16 bases between. In nucleotides, the CDR3 is TGCGCCAGCAGCGTTACATCAATTGGGGCAGATACGCAGTATTTT. Translated: CASSVTSIGADTQYF.

This clonotype was seen a handful of times. V and J are TRBV27 and TRBJ2-3; D is ambiguous. This CDR3 spans 14 amino acids. Germline V gene lookup returns CDR1 MNHEY and CDR2 SMNVEV (reference sequence). The V end lost 11 bases, the J end lost 5 bases, and 20 bases lay between the germline ends. The CDR3 DNA sequence: TGTGCCGCCGGTAAGGCGGTCTCGGAAGATACGCAGTATTTT. Its translation is CAAGKAVSEDTQYF.

The V gene is TRBV3-1, the J gene TRBJ2-1, with 9 bases matching TRBD2. The CDR3 extends over 16 amino acids. Germline CDR1 and CDR2: LGHDT and YNNKEL (reference sequence). V gave up 2 bases and J gave up 0 bases; unmatched junction bases: 2. CDR3 in amino acids: CASSQISGSSYNEQFF. In nucleotides, the CDR3 is TGTGCCAGCAGCCAAATTAGCGGGAGCTCCTACAATGAGCAGTTCTTC.

This chain links TRBV5-1 with TRBJ2-5, with D tentatively TRBD2 (5 bases). CDR1 SGHRS and CDR2 YFSETQ come from the germline V gene. The V and J ends lost 5 bases and 2 bases respectively, with 13 bases between them. The CDR3 sequence is 14 residues long. CDR3 in amino acids: CASRAGKPQETQYF. CDR3 nucleotides: TGCGCCAGCAGGGCCGGGAAACCGCAAGAGACCCAGTACTTC.

The J gene is TRBJ2-7, the V gene TRBV11-1, with 13 bases aligning to TRBD2. Germline assignment: CDR1 SGHAT and CDR2 FQDESV (reference sequence). This CDR3 spans 14 amino acids. V lost 4 bases to trimming and J lost 9 bases; unmatched junction nucleotides: 6. The CDR3: CASSSWTSGSGQYF. DNA for the CDR3: TGTGCCAGCAGCTCCTGGACTAGCGGGAGCGGGCAGTACTTC.

J is TRBJ2-7 and V is TRBV11-2; TRBD1 is a possible D gene (6 bases). The CDR3 runs to 17 residues. Trimming took 4 bases from V and 2 from J, leaving 21 bases between them. CDR1 is SGHAT and CDR2 is FQNNGV in the germline V gene. CDR3 protein: CASSSWNNRASPYEQYF. The CDR3 DNA sequence: TGTGCCAGCAGCTCGTGGAACAACAGGGCTTCCCCCTACGAGCAGTACTTC.

Comments on this clonotype: The junction shows a germline mismatch at one end, possibly a read error. This sequence joins TRBV20-1 and TRBJ2-5; D not resolved. The CDR3 spans 14 residues. Germline values: CDR1 DFQATT, CDR2 SNEGSKA (reference sequence). CDR3 region: CSAPPGASVEAQYF. CDR3 bases: TGCAGTGCTCCCCCAGGAGCTTCGGTAGAGGCCCAGTACTTC.